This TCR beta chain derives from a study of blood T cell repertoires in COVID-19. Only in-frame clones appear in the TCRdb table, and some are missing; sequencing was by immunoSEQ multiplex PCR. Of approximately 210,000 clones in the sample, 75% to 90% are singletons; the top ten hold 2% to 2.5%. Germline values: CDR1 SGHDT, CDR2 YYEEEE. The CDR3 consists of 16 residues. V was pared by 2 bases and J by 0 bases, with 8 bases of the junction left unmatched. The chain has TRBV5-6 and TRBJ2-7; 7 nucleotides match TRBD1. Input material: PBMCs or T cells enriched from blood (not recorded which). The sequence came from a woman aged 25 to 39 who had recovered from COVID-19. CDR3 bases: TGTGCCAGCAGCTTAACCGGGACAGCCAGCTCCTACGAGCAGTACTTC. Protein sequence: CASSLTGTASSYEQYF.